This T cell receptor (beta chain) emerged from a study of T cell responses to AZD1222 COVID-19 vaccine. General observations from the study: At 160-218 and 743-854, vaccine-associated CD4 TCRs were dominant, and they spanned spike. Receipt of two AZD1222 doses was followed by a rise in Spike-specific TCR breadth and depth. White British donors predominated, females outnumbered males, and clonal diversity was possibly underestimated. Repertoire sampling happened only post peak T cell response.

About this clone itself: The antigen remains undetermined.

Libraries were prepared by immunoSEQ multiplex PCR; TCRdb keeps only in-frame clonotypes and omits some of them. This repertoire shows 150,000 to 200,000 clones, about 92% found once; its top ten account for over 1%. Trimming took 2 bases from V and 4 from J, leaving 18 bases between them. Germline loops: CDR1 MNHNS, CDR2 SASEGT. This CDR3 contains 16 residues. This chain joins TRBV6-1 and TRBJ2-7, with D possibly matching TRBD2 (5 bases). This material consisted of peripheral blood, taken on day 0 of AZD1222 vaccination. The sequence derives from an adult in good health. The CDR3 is CASSESNSGKGYEQYF. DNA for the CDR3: TGTGCCAGCAGTGAAAGCAATTCGGGGAAAGGGTACGAGCAGTACTTC.